This is a list of T cell receptor beta chains from one sample in a study of cytomegalovirus exposure and HLA in healthy donors. Produced via immunoSEQ multiplex PCR; TCRdb's table is partial and in-frame only. In the table there are around 120,000 clones, 60% to 80% of which are singletons. The sequenced sample was PBMCs. The receptors stem from a man in his fifties or sixties in good health and CMV-seropositive. Both conserved end residues are part of each CDR3. Fields, in order: clone size, J gene, D gene, V gene, CDR3 protein, CDR3 DNA. The D gene is left open where the match is weak. A row's size may be missing; if present it is once, few, many or a size class.

clone size: NA; J gene: TRBJ1-5; D gene: TRBD1; V gene: TRBV6-5; CDR3 protein: CASSSRTGGSNQPQHF; CDR3 DNA: TGTGCCAGCAGTTCCCGGACAGGGGGAAGCAATCAGCCCCAGCATTTT
clone size: NA; J gene: TRBJ2-3; D gene: TRBD1; V gene: TRBV5-4; CDR3 protein: CASSWDRTQYF; CDR3 DNA: TGTGCCAGCAGCTGGGACAGGACGCAGTATTTT
clone size: NA; J gene: TRBJ2-1; D gene: NA; V gene: TRBV19; CDR3 protein: CATGGLNSYNEQFF; CDR3 DNA: TGTGCCACCGGAGGGCTCAACTCCTACAATGAGCAGTTCTTC
clone size: NA; J gene: TRBJ2-3; D gene: TRBD1; V gene: TRBV5-1; CDR3 protein: CANSDRVHSTDTQYF; CDR3 DNA: TGCGCCAACTCCGACAGGGTTCACAGCACAGATACGCAGTATTTT
clone size: NA; J gene: TRBJ2-7; D gene: TRBD1; V gene: TRBV19; CDR3 protein: CASSYQGAPYEQYF; CDR3 DNA: TGTGCCAGTAGTTACCAGGGGGCTCCCTACGAGCAGTACTTC
clone size: NA; J gene: TRBJ2-5; D gene: NA; V gene: TRBV7-2; CDR3 protein: CASSLGPGGGQYF; CDR3 DNA: TGTGCCAGCAGCTTAGGGCCCGGTGGAGGCCAGTACTTC
clone size: NA; J gene: TRBJ2-3; D gene: TRBD2; V gene: TRBV7-2; CDR3 protein: CASSGGGGVVTQYF; CDR3 DNA: TGTGCCAGCTCGGGGGGCGGGGGGGTGGTTACGCAGTATTTT
clone size: NA; J gene: TRBJ2-3; D gene: TRBD1; V gene: TRBV6-5; CDR3 protein: CASSSGQGSQYF; CDR3 DNA: TGTGCCAGCAGTTCAGGACAGGGGTCGCAGTATTTT
clone size: NA; J gene: TRBJ1-1; D gene: NA; V gene: TRBV28; CDR3 protein: CASSLNRPNTEAFF; CDR3 DNA: TGTGCCAGCAGTTTAAACAGACCGAACACTGAAGCTTTCTTT
clone size: NA; J gene: TRBJ1-1; D gene: TRBD1; V gene: TRBV27; CDR3 protein: CASSARQGDVTEAFF; CDR3 DNA: TGTGCCAGCAGTGCCCGACAGGGAGATGTCACTGAAGCTTTCTTT
clone size: NA; J gene: TRBJ1-2; D gene: TRBD1; V gene: TRBV5-4; CDR3 protein: CASDRDRGNYGYTF; CDR3 DNA: TGTGCCAGCGACCGGGACAGGGGGAACTATGGCTACACCTTC
clone size: NA; J gene: TRBJ1-1; D gene: NA; V gene: TRBV18; CDR3 protein: CASSPPGGSNTEAFF; CDR3 DNA: TGTGCCAGCTCACCACCGGGAGGGTCGAACACTGAAGCTTTCTTT
clone size: NA; J gene: TRBJ2-5; D gene: TRBD1; V gene: TRBV28; CDR3 protein: CASSLRAGGQGISETQYF; CDR3 DNA: TGTGCCAGCAGTTTAAGAGCAGGGGGACAGGGCATTTCAGAGACCCAGTACTTC
clone size: once; J gene: TRBJ2-5; D gene: NA; V gene: TRBV29-1; CDR3 protein: CSVSQSQDLQYF; CDR3 DNA: TGCAGCGTTTCTCAGTCCCAGGACTTGCAGTACTTC
clone size: NA; J gene: TRBJ1-2; D gene: NA; V gene: TRBV5-1; CDR3 protein: CASTDRTLNYGYTF; CDR3 DNA: TGCGCCAGCACAGACAGGACCCTGAACTATGGCTACACCTTC
clone size: few; J gene: TRBJ2-7; D gene: NA; V gene: TRBV7-6; CDR3 protein: CASSLGTNYEQYF; CDR3 DNA: TGTGCCAGCAGCTTAGGGACAAACTACGAGCAGTACTTC
clone size: NA; J gene: TRBJ1-2; D gene: NA; V gene: TRBV2; CDR3 protein: CASTEQALGGYTF; CDR3 DNA: TGTGCCAGCACCGAACAGGCCCTAGGGGGCTACACCTTC
clone size: few; J gene: TRBJ2-1; D gene: NA; V gene: TRBV6-1; CDR3 protein: CASSEAGGYNEQFF; CDR3 DNA: TGTGCCAGCAGTGAAGCCGGGGGTTACAATGAGCAGTTCTTC
clone size: few; J gene: TRBJ2-2; D gene: TRBD1; V gene: TRBV28; CDR3 protein: CASSSRGRADGELFF; CDR3 DNA: TGTGCCAGCAGTTCCAGGGGGCGGGCGGACGGGGAGCTGTTTTTT
clone size: NA; J gene: TRBJ1-5; D gene: TRBD1; V gene: TRBV5-1; CDR3 protein: CASSLGTGGNQPQHF; CDR3 DNA: TGCGCCAGCAGCTTGGGGACAGGGGGGAATCAGCCCCAGCATTTT